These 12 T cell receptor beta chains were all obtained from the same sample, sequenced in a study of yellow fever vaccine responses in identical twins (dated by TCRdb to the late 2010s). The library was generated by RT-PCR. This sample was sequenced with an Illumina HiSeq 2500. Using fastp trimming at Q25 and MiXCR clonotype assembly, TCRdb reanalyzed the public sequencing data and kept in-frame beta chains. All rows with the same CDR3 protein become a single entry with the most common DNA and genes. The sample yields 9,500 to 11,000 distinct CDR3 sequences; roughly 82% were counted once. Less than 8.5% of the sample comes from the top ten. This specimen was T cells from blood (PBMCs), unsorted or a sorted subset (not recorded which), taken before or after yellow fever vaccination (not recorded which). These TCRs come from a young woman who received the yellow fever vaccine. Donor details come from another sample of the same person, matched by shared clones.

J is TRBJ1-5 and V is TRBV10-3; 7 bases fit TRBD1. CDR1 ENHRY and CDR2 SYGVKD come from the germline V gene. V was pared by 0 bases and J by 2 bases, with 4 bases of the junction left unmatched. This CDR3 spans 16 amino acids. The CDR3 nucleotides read TGTGCCATCAGTGAGTCGAAGGGGGCAGGCAATCAGCCCCAGCATTTT. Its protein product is CAISESKGAGNQPQHF.

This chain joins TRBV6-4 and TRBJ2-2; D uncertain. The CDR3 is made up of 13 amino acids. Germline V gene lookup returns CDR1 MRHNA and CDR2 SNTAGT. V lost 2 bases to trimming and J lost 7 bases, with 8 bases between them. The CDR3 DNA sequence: TGTGCCAGCAGTGACAGGGATGGCGGGGAGCTGTTTTTT. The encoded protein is CASSDRDGGELFF.

The CDR3 DNA reads TGCGCCAGCAGCCACTACAATGAGCAGTTCTTC. It is translated as CASSHYNEQFF. The chain links TRBV4-1 to TRBJ2-1; no clear D. The CDR3 is 11 amino acids. V gave up 3 bases and J gave up 3 bases, with 0 bases separating them. The germline gives CDR1 MGHRA, CDR2 YSYEKL.

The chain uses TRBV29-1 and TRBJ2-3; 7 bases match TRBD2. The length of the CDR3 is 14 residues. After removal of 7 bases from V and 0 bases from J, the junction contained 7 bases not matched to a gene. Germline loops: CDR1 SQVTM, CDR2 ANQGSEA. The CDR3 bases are TGCAGCGCCGTAGCGGGCCCAAGCACAGATACGCAGTATTTT. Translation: CSAVAGPSTDTQYF.

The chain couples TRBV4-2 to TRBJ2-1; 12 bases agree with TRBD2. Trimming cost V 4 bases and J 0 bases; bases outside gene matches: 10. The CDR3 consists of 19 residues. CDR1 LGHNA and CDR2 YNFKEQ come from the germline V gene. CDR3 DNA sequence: TGTGCCAGCAGCCTCGGGACTAGCGGGTCAGAAAGCTCCTACAATGAGCAGTTCTTC. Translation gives CASSLGTSGSESSYNEQFF.

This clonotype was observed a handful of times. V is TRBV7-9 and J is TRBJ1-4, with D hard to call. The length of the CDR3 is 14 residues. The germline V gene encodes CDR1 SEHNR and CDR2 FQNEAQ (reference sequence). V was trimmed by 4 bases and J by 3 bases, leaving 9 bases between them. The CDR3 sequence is CASSSLSSNEKLFF. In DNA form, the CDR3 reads TGTGCCAGCAGCTCTCTAAGCTCTAATGAAAAACTGTTTTTT.

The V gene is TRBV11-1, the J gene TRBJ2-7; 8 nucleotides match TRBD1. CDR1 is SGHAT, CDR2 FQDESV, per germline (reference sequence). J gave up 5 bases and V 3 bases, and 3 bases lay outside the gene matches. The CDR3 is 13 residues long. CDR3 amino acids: CASSFRTGNEQYV. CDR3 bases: TGTGCCAGCAGCTTCAGGACAGGGAACGAGCAGTACGTC.

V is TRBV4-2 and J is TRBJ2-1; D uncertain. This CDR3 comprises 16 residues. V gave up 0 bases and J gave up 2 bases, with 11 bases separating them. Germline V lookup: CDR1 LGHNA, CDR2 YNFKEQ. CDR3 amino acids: CASSQDSVVAYNEQFF. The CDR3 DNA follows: TGTGCCAGCAGCCAAGATTCAGTAGTCGCCTACAATGAGCAGTTCTTC.

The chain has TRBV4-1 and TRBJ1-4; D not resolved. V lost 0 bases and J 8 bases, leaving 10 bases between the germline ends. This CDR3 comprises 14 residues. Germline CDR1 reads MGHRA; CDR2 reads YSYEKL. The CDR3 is CASSQELGIEKLFF. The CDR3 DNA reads TGCGCCAGCAGCCAAGAATTAGGGATCGAAAAACTGTTTTTT.

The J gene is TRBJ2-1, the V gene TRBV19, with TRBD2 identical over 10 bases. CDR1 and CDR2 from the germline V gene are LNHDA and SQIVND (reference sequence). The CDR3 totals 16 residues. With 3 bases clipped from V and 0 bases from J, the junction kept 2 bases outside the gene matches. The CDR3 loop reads CASSIPSGSSYNEQFF. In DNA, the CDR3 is TGTGCCAGTAGTATCCCTAGCGGGAGCTCCTACAATGAGCAGTTCTTC.

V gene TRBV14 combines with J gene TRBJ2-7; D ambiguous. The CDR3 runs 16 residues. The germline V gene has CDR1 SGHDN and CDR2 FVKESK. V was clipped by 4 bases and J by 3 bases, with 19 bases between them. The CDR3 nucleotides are TGTGCCAGCAGCCTCCGACCCGAGACACCCAGCTACGAGCAGTACTTC. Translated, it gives CASSLRPETPSYEQYF.

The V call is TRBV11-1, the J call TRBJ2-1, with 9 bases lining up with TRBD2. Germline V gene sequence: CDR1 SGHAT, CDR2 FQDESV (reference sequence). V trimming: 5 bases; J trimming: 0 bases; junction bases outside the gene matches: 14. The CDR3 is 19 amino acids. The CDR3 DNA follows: TGTGCCAGCAGCGGTCCGGGGAGGGTAGCGGGAGTCTCCTACAATGAGCAGTTCTTC. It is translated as CASSGPGRVAGVSYNEQFF.